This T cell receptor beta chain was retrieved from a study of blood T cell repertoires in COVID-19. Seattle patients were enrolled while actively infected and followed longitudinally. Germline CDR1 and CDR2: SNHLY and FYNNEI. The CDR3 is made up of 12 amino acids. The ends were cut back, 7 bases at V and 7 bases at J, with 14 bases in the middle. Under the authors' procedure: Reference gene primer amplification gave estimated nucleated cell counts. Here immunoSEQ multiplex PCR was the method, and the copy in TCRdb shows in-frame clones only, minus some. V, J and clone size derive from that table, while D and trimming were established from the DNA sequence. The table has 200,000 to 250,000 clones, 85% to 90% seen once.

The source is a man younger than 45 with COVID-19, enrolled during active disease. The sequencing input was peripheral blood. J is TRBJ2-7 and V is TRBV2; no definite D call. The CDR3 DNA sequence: TGTGCCAGCACCCCCCCCGCGGAAGAGCAGTACTTC. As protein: CASTPPAEEQYF.